Described below is a single T cell receptor (beta chain) sequence and its context. Antigen specificity is unknown. The sample comes from a study of radiation and T cells in renal cell carcinoma. The study's findings and limits: Without pretreatment biopsies, baseline tumor clonotype presence was undetermined. Top tumor clonotypes rose in blood 2 weeks post-radiation, then contracted.

As to time point: baseline pretreatment blood. As for treatment: 15 Gy SBRT to primary tumor, nephrectomy 4 weeks later. Per the germline V gene, CDR1 is SGDLS and CDR2 is YYNGEE. Deletions cut 2 bases from V and 2 bases from J, with 10 bases between. The CDR3 is 14 residues long. Some clones are missing from TCRdb's copy, which holds only in-frame ones; the method was immunoSEQ multiplex PCR. The profile covers 130,000 to 150,000 clones, with nearly 90% appearing a single time and approximately 12% taken by the ten largest. The chain joins TRBV9 to TRBJ1-1; unclear D gene. The specimen was blood, collected from a patient whose treatment included radiotherapy and nephrectomy. This clonotype was obtained from a woman aged 50 to 60 with renal cell carcinoma. The CDR3 reads CASSVQPSNTEAFF. The CDR3 DNA is TGTGCCAGCAGCGTGCAGCCCTCCAACACTGAAGCTTTCTTT. Full variable domain (remainder filled in from reference TRBV9 and TRBJ1-1): DSGVTQTPKHLITATGQRVTLRCSPRSGDLSVYWYQQSLDQGLQFLIQYYNGEERAKGNILERFSAQQFPDLHSELNLSSLELGDSALYFCASSVQPSNTEAFFGQGTRLTVV.